The source of this T cell receptor beta chain is a study of T cell responses to AZD1222 COVID-19 vaccine. About the research overall: Pooled together were second doses at about 4 or about 12 weeks. Study-level results: An increase in Spike-specific TCR breadth and depth was observed after two AZD1222 doses. At baseline, seropositivity was found in only a handful of AZD1222 recipients. Spike-spanning, vaccine-associated CD4 TCRs were dominant at 160-218 and 743-854.

V lost 6 bases and J 0 bases, leaving 11 bases between the germline ends. This CDR3 comprises 14 residues. The germline V gene has CDR1 SQVTM and CDR2 ANQGSEA. For this clone: Its specificity is unknown.

The method was immunoSEQ multiplex PCR; TCRdb's version includes in-frame clones alone and lacks a portion of them. This sample has 150,000 to 200,000 clones, with 85% to 95% found just once. The chain employs TRBV29-1 and TRBJ2-2, with D perhaps TRBD1 (6 bases). The sample consisted of peripheral blood, taken on day 0 of AZD1222 vaccination. The receptor comes from an adult in good health. CDR3 bases: TGCAGCGTCAGGGGTTCTGCGAACACCGGGGAGCTGTTTTTT. The encoded protein is CSVRGSANTGELFF.